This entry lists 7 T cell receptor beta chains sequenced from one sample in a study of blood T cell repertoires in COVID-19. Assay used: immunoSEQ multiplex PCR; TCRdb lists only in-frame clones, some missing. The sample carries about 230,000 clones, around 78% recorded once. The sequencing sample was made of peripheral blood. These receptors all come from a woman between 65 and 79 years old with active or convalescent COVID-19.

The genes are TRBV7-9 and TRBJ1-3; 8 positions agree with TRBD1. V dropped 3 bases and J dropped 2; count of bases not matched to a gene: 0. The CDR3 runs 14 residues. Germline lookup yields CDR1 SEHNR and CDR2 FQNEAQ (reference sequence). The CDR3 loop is CASSLTGAGNTIYF. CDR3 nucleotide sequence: TGTGCCAGCAGCTTGACAGGGGCTGGAAACACCATATATTTT.

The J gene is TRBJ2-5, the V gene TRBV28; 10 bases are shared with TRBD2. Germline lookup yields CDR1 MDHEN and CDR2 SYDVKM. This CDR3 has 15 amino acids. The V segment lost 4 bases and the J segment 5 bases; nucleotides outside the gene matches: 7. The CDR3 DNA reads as TGTGCCAGCAGTTACAGCGGGAGGGCCGGGGAGACCCAGTACTTC. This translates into CASSYSGRAGETQYF.

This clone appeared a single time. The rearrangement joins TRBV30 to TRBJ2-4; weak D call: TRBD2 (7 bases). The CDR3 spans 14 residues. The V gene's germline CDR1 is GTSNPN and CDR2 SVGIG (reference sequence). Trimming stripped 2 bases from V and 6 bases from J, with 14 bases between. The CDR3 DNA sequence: TGTGCCTGGAGTAGGGGGGGGGCAGGAAACATTCAGTACTTC. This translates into CAWSRGGAGNIQYF.

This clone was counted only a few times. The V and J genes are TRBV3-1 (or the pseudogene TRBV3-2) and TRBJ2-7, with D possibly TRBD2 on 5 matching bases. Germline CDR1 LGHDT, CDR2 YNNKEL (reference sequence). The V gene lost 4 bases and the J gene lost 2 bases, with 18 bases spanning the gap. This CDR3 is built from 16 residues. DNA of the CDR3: TGTGCCAGCAGCCCCGGACGGGCGGGCATCACCTACGAGCAGTACTTC. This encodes CASSPGRAGITYEQYF.

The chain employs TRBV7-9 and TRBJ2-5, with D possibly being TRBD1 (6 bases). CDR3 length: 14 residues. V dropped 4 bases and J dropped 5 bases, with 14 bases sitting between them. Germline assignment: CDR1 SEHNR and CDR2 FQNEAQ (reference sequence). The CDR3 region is CASSSNRVGETQYF. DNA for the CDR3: TGTGCCAGCAGCTCTAACAGGGTCGGGGAGACCCAGTACTTC.

DNA for the CDR3: TGTGCCAGCAGCTTAGACGGGAGTTCCACCGGGGAGCTGTTTTTT. This codes for CASSLDGSSTGELFF. V gene TRBV11-3 combines with J gene TRBJ2-2, with D perhaps TRBD2 (6 bases). Per the germline V gene, CDR1 is SGHNT and CDR2 is YENEEA. The CDR3 length is 15 residues. V lost 0 bases, J lost 4 bases, and 9 bases lay in between.

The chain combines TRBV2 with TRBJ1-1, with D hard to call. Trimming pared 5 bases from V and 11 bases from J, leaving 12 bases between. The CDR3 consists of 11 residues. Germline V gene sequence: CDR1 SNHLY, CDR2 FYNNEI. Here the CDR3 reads CASSIGPRAFF. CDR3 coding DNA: TGTGCCAGCAGTATCGGTCCCCGGGCTTTCTTT. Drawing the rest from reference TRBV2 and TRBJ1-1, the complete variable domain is EPEVTQTPSHQVTQMGQEVILRCVPISNHLYFYWYRQILGQKVEFLVSFYNNEISEKSEIFDDQFSVERPDGSNFTLKIRSTKLEDSAMYFCASSIGPRAFFGQGTRLTVV.